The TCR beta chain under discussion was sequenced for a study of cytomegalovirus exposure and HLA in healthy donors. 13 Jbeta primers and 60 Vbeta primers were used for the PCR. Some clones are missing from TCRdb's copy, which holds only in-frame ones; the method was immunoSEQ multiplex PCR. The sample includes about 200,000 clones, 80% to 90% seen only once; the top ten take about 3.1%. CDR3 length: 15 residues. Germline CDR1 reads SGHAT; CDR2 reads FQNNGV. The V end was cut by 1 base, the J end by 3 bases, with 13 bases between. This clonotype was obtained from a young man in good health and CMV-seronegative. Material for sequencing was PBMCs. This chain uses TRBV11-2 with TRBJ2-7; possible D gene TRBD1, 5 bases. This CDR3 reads CASSLGQGPYYEQYF. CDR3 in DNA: TGTGCCAGCAGCTTAGGCCAGGGCCCCTACTACGAGCAGTACTTC.